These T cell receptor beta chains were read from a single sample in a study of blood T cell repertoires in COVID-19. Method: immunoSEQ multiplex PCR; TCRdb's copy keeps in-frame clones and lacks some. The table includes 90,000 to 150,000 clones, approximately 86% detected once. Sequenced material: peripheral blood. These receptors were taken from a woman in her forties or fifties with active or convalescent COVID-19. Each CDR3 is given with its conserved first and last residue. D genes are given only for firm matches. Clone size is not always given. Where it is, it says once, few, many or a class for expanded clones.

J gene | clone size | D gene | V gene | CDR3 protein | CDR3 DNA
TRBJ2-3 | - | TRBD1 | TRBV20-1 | CSASEAQGDTDTQYF | TGCAGTGCTAGTGAGGCCCAGGGGGACACAGATACGCAGTATTTT
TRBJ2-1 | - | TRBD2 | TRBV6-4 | CASSDSMGEGNEQFF | TGTGCCAGCAGTGACTCGATGGGGGAGGGCAATGAGCAGTTCTTC
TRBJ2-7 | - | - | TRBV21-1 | CASHWSLAGACLSSYEQYF | TGTGCCAGCCACTGGTCACTAGCGGGAGCCTGCTTGAGCTCCTACGAGCAGTACTTC
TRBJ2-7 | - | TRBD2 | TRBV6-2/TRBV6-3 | CASSYSDGTSGSPYEQYF | TGTGCCAGCAGTTACTCGGACGGGACTAGCGGGAGCCCCTACGAGCAGTACTTC
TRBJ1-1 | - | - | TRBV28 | CASTDRGGNTEAFF | TGTGCCAGCACGGATAGGGGTGGGAACACTGAAGCTTTCTTT
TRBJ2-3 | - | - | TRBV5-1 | CASSVGRSSTDTQYF | TGCGCCAGCAGTGTTGGGCGTTCTAGCACAGATACGCAGTATTTT
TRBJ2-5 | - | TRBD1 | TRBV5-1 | CASSIGQGQWETQYF | TGCGCCAGCAGCATTGGACAGGGCCAATGGGAGACCCAGTACTTC
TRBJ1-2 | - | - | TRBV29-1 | CSVEAEASQGFYGYTF | TGCAGCGTTGAAGCGGAAGCCTCGCAGGGTTTCTATGGCTACACCTTC
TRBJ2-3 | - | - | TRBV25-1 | CASSGYSTDTQYF | TGTGCCAGCTCAGGGTACAGCACAGATACGCAGTATTTT
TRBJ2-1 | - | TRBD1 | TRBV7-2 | CASSVGGRRDNEQFF | TGTGCCAGCAGCGTAGGGGGCCGGAGAGACAATGAGCAGTTCTTC
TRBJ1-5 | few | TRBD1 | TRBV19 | CASSTGMTGDLVSNQPQHF | TGTGCCAGTAGTACTGGAATGACAGGGGACCTGGTTAGCAATCAGCCCCAGCATTTT
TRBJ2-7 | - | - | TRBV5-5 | CASSSQGLGYEQYF | TGTGCCAGCAGCTCCCAGGGGTTAGGCTACGAGCAGTACTTC
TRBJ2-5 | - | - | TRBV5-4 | CASSLSAQTGQETQYF | TGTGCCAGCAGCTTAAGTGCCCAGACGGGGCAAGAGACCCAGTACTTC
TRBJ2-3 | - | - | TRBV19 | CASSKGQYTDTQYF | TGTGCCAGTAGCAAGGGACAATACACAGATACGCAGTATTTT
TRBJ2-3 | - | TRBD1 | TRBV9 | CASSVRDRGYTDTQYF | TGTGCCAGCAGCGTCCGGGACAGGGGGTATACAGATACGCAGTATTTT
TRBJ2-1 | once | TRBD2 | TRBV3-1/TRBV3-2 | CASSPGGGGYNEQFF | TGTGCCAGCAGCCCAGGCGGCGGGGGGTACAATGAGCAGTTCTTC
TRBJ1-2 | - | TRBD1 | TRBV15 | CATSRDQRSTGYFYGYTF | TGTGCCACCAGCAGAGATCAGAGGTCGACAGGGTATTTCTATGGCTACACCTTC
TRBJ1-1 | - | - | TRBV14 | CASSQVLTEAFF | TGTGCCAGCAGCCAAGTTTTAACTGAAGCTTTCTTT
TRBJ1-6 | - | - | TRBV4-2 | CASSQDSQAGANSPLHF | TGTGCCAGCAGCCAAGATTCGCAGGCAGGGGCTAATTCACCCCTCCACTTT
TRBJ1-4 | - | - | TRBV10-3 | CAISNNEKLFF | TGTGCCATCAGCAATAATGAAAAACTGTTTTTT